These 5 T cell receptor beta chains share one sample of origin, sequenced in a study of blood T cell repertoires in COVID-19. TCRdb keeps only in-frame clones here, not all; method: immunoSEQ multiplex PCR. The profile shows tens of thousands of clones, less than 90% of them singletons. Sequences were obtained from peripheral blood. These TCRs come from a man aged 55 to 69 with acute or convalescent COVID-19.

This rearrangement joins TRBV25-1 to TRBJ1-2; 12 nucleotides match TRBD1. Germline assignment: CDR1 MGHDK and CDR2 SYGVNS. Germline trimming cut 6 bases from V and 4 bases from J; bases unmatched to any gene: 9. This CDR3 contains 16 residues. This CDR3 reads CASRPQGQGAAYGYTF. The CDR3 DNA follows: TGTGCCAGCAGGCCCCAGGGACAGGGGGCAGCCTATGGCTACACCTTC.

The chain recombines TRBV7-3 with TRBJ1-2, with 9 bases that match TRBD1. V dropped 1 base and J dropped 5; count of bases not matched to a gene: 5. The CDR3 covers 15 residues. The germline gives CDR1 SGHTA, CDR2 FQGTGA. CDR3 residues: CASSLSPGQGYGYTF. CDR3 sequence (DNA): TGTGCCAGCAGCTTAAGCCCGGGACAGGGATATGGCTACACCTTC. The full variable domain, completed using reference TRBV7-3 and TRBJ1-2, is GAGVSQTPSNKVTEKGKYVELRCDPISGHTALYWYRQSLGQGPEFLIYFQGTGAADDSGLPNDRFFAVRPEGSVSTLKIQRTERGDSAVYLCASSLSPGQGYGYTFGSGTRLTVV.

This sequence joins TRBV14 and TRBJ2-7; TRBD2 matches at 11 bases. Germline-derived CDR1 and CDR2 are SGHDN and FVKESK. This CDR3 spans 20 amino acids. Losses at the gene ends were 0 bases for V and 7 bases for J; bases not matched to a gene: 20. CDR3 residues: CASSQDKTLGLAGNTGEQYF. CDR3 in DNA: TGTGCCAGCAGCCAAGACAAAACCCTCGGACTAGCGGGTAACACTGGGGAGCAGTACTTC.

V is TRBV30 and J is TRBJ2-1; possibly TRBD2 for D (6 bases). Trimming removed 1 base at V and 1 base at J, with 11 bases between. Looked up from germline, CDR1 is GTSNPN and CDR2 is SVGIG (reference sequence). There are 15 residues in the CDR3. DNA for the CDR3: TGTGCCTGGAGTGCCATGGGACTTTCCTACAATGAGCAGTTCTTC. It encodes CAWSAMGLSYNEQFF.

V and J are TRBV21-1 and TRBJ2-5; the DNA was not compared with TRBD1, the D call given in the table. TRBV21-1 is a known pseudogene. The CDR3 extends over 18 amino acids. Here the CDR3 reads CASSKGSGRGAHQETQYF. Here the CDR3 DNA reads TGTGCCAGCAGCAAAGGTTCGGGCAGGGGTGCCCACCAAGAGACCCAGTACTTC.